These 22 T cell receptor beta chains came from one sample sequenced in a study of blood T cell repertoires in COVID-19. TCRdb's table, derived via immunoSEQ multiplex PCR, lists solely in-frame clones and lacks some. The sample records some 58,000 clones, 77% being singletons. Sequencing was done on a sample of peripheral blood. The receptor source for this set is a human donor in a cohort sampled during active COVID-19.

The chain employs TRBV5-1 and TRBJ1-2, with D hard to call. Trimming cost V 6 bases and J 2 bases, with 20 bases left between them. In germline, CDR1 is SGHRS, CDR2 YFSETQ. The CDR3 length is 16 residues. The CDR3 region has the DNA TGCGCCAGCACGCAAGCCGCGGGGAGCCTCAACTATGGCTACACCTTC. Translated, it gives CASTQAAGSLNYGYTF. The variable domain in full, with the rest retrieved from reference TRBV5-1 and TRBJ1-2, is KAGVTQTPRYLIKTRGQQVTLSCSPISGHRSVSWYQQTPGQGLQFLFEYFSETQRNKGNFPGRFSGRQFSNSRSEMNVSTLELGDSALYLCASTQAAGSLNYGYTFGSGTRLTVV.

The rearrangement links TRBV2 to TRBJ1-5; D gene ambiguous. CDR3 length equals 14 residues. Trimming shortened V by 8 bases and J by 2 bases, and 13 bases separated the two germline ends. CDR1 SNHLY and CDR2 FYNNEI come from the germline V gene. The CDR3 region is CASQRDWGNQPQHF. The DNA of the CDR3 is TGTGCCAGCCAACGGGATTGGGGCAATCAGCCCCAGCATTTT.

Only one count was recorded for this clone. The chain is built from TRBV5-6 and TRBJ2-2; TRBD1 matches 9 bases. Germline trimming cut 3 bases from V and 6 bases from J; bases unmatched to any gene: 3. Germline CDR1 SGHDT, CDR2 YYEEEE. CDR3 length: 14 amino acids. The CDR3: CASSSTGGPGELFF. The CDR3 coding sequence is TGTGCCAGCAGCTCGACAGGGGGTCCCGGGGAGCTGTTTTTT.

This sequence joins TRBV11-2 and TRBJ2-5; D possibly corresponds to TRBD1 (5 bases). V dropped 11 bases and J dropped 5 bases, with 30 bases sitting between them. This CDR3 contains 17 residues. Germline CDR1 reads SGHAT; CDR2 reads FQNNGV. The CDR3 spells CAAQKGAGTRGSETQYF. The DNA of the CDR3 is TGTGCCGCTCAAAAGGGTGCTGGAACAAGGGGATCGGAGACCCAGTACTTC.

The genes are TRBV6-1 and TRBJ2-4, with 9 bases aligning to TRBD1. V gave up 1 base and J gave up 9 bases; unmatched junction bases: 7. From germline, CDR1 is MNHNS and CDR2 SASEGT. The CDR3 has 15 amino acids. The DNA for the CDR3 is TGTGCCAGCAGTGAAGGTGGACAGGGGTACTTCATTCAGTACTTC. Its protein is CASSEGGQGYFIQYF.

This chain links TRBV5-1 with TRBJ2-6; D possibly corresponds to TRBD1 (5 bases). The CDR3 is made up of 15 amino acids. Germline-derived CDR1 and CDR2 are SGHRS and YFSETQ. With 2 bases removed from V and 4 bases from J, the gap between germline ends came to 10 bases. Written as DNA, the CDR3 is TGCGCCAGCAGCTTAGGGGCTACGGGGGCCAACGTCCTGACTTTC. Amino acids: CASSLGATGANVLTF.

The chain links TRBV21-1 to TRBJ1-5; the D call in the table, TRBD1, was not verified against the DNA. TRBV21-1 constitutes a pseudogene. This CDR3 region has 20 residues. CDR3 sequence (DNA): TGTGCCAGCCCGAAGGTGGTCGGCAGGGGGGTGGAATCCCGCAATCAGCCCCAGCATTTT. It is translated as CASPKVVGRGVESRNQPQHF.

The chain couples TRBV6-6 to TRBJ1-1; D gene unclear. The CDR3 loop spans 14 amino acids. V lost 0 bases and J 1 base, leaving 6 bases between the germline ends. Germline assignment: CDR1 MNHNY and CDR2 SVGAGI (reference sequence). CDR3 nucleotides: TGTGCCAGCAGTTACTCCGAGGAGAACACTGAAGCTTTCTTT. This sequence encodes CASSYSEENTEAFF.

The gene calls are TRBV3-1 (or the pseudogene TRBV3-2) and TRBJ2-1; 12 bases match TRBD2. The length of the CDR3 is 15 residues. The germline V gene has CDR1 LGHDT and CDR2 YNNKEL (reference sequence). With V trimmed by 3 bases and J by 7 bases, 4 bases remained unmatched. The CDR3 is CASSQTSGRLNEQFF. The CDR3 nucleotides read TGTGCCAGCAGCCAGACTAGCGGGAGACTGAATGAGCAGTTCTTC.

This chain uses TRBV9 with TRBJ2-3; no clear D. Trimming took 1 base from V and 0 from J, leaving 12 bases between them. Germline V gene sequence: CDR1 SGDLS, CDR2 YYNGEE. The CDR3 covers 16 residues. CDR3 sequence (DNA): TGTGCCAGCAGCGTATCGCCAGCGCGTAGCACAGATACGCAGTATTTT. It translates to CASSVSPARSTDTQYF.

V is TRBV6-1 and J is TRBJ1-4; D uncertain. Germline V gene data show CDR1 as MNHNS and CDR2 as SASEGT. The CDR3 covers 17 residues. The V end lost 2 bases, the J end lost 8 bases, and 21 bases lay between the germline ends. The CDR3 bases are TGTGCCAGCAGTGAAAACCCCGCAGGAAATTCTGGGGAAAAACTGTTTTTT. Translation: CASSENPAGNSGEKLFF.

In DNA, the CDR3 is TGTGCCAGCAGCCCCCAGGGGTTCGGAAACACCATATATTTT. It encodes CASSPQGFGNTIYF. The chain recombines TRBV27 with TRBJ1-3, with D possibly matching TRBD1 (6 bases). The CDR3 spans 14 residues. The V end lost 6 bases, the J end lost 4 bases, and 13 bases lay between the germline ends. The germline gives CDR1 MNHEY, CDR2 SMNVEV (reference sequence).

This chain uses TRBV14 with TRBJ2-3; TRBD2 might be the D (5 bases). Germline lookup yields CDR1 SGHDN and CDR2 FVKESK. The CDR3 runs 17 residues. V lost 0 bases and J 3 bases, leaving 16 bases between the germline ends. The CDR3 here is CASSQDLRVRLTDTQYF. CDR3 nucleotides: TGTGCCAGCAGCCAAGATCTGAGGGTTAGGTTGACAGATACGCAGTATTTT.

CDR3: CASSTDIRNTEAFF. As DNA, the CDR3 is TGCGCCAGCAGCACGGACATCCGGAACACTGAAGCTTTCTTT. The chain is built from TRBV5-1 and TRBJ1-1; maybe TRBD1 (5 bases). V was cut by 4 bases and J by 1 base, with 11 bases left in between. CDR3 length: 14 residues. Germline V CDR1 and CDR2: SGHRS, YFSETQ.

This clone was counted once. The V call is TRBV6-5, the J call TRBJ1-2, with D perhaps TRBD1 (5 bases). The CDR3 consists of 13 residues. The V end lost 6 bases, the J end lost 8 bases, and 16 bases lay between the germline ends. Germline assignment: CDR1 MNHEY and CDR2 SVGAGI. DNA of the CDR3: TGTGCCAGCAGCGGGGGGGGTTCAGGCGGCTACACCTTC. It specifies CASSGGGSGGYTF.

The gene calls are TRBV3-1 (or the pseudogene TRBV3-2) and TRBJ2-7, with a tentative D call TRBD1 (5 bases). This CDR3 is built from 15 residues. The V and J ends lost 3 bases and 0 bases respectively, with 12 bases between them. Germline CDR1 is LGHDT and CDR2 is YNNKEL (reference sequence). CDR3: CASSHQGTFSYEQYF. CDR3 bases: TGTGCCAGCAGCCACCAGGGTACTTTCTCCTACGAGCAGTACTTC.

The chain carries TRBV5-1 and TRBJ1-4, with TRBD1 as a possible D gene (6 bases). Germline V lookup: CDR1 SGHRS, CDR2 YFSETQ. The V gene lost 6 bases and the J gene lost 7 bases, with 19 bases spanning the gap. The CDR3 is made up of 15 amino acids. CDR3 coding DNA: TGCGCCAGCACCAGTACAGGGACCTTCGGTGAAAAACTGTTTTTT. Its translation is CASTSTGTFGEKLFF. Filled out from reference TRBV5-1 and TRBJ1-4, the complete variable domain reads KAGVTQTPRYLIKTRGQQVTLSCSPISGHRSVSWYQQTPGQGLQFLFEYFSETQRNKGNFPGRFSGRQFSNSRSEMNVSTLELGDSALYLCASTSTGTFGEKLFFGSGTQLSVL.

CDR3 in amino acids: CASSLNYGSNQPQHF. CDR3 nucleotides: TGCGCCAGCAGCTTGAATTACGGGAGCAATCAGCCCCAGCATTTT. The chain has TRBV5-1 and TRBJ1-5; no reliable D call. The CDR3 totals 15 residues. CDR1 is SGHRS and CDR2 is YFSETQ in the germline V gene. Trimming stripped 1 base from V and 1 base from J, with 9 bases between.

The chain couples TRBV6-2 or TRBV6-3 to TRBJ2-7; perhaps TRBD2 as D (5 bases). The CDR3 has 17 amino acids. From germline, CDR1 is MNHEY and CDR2 SVGEGT. V was clipped by 0 bases and J by 0 bases, with 15 bases between them. The chain's CDR3 is CASSYSSGRTVSYEQYF. DNA for the CDR3: TGTGCCAGCAGTTACTCGAGCGGACGCACGGTCTCCTACGAGCAGTACTTC.

This clone was seen only once. The V gene is TRBV28, the J gene TRBJ2-3, with 7 bases identical to TRBD1. Trimming took 5 bases from V and 5 from J; bases not matched to a gene: 7. Germline lookup yields CDR1 MDHEN and CDR2 SYDVKM. The CDR3 covers 14 residues. The CDR3 DNA is TGTGCCAGCAGTCAGGGGGTCCACGGAGATACGCAGTATTTT. Residues: CASSQGVHGDTQYF.

The chain recombines TRBV3-1 (or the pseudogene TRBV3-2) with TRBJ1-4; D might be TRBD1 (5 bases). The CDR3 totals 17 residues. Trimming shortened V by 2 bases and J by 5 bases, and 18 bases separated the two germline ends. CDR1 is LGHDT, CDR2 YNNKEL, per germline (reference sequence). Here the CDR3 DNA reads TGTGCCAGCAGCCAAATACTACCAGGGCGGGGGAATGAAAAACTGTTTTTT. It specifies CASSQILPGRGNEKLFF.

The CDR3 is CASSGRPGTSGVGYNEQFF. The CDR3, as DNA: TGTGCCAGCAGCGGACGTCCCGGGACTAGCGGGGTAGGATACAATGAGCAGTTCTTC. J is TRBJ2-1 and V is TRBV7-2, with TRBD2 identical over 13 bases. The junction had 14 bases not matched to a gene; V was cut back by 5 bases and J by 4 bases. The CDR3 sequence is 19 residues long. Germline V gives CDR1 SGHTA, CDR2 FQGNSA.